The T cell receptor beta chain described here comes from a study of cytomegalovirus exposure and HLA in healthy donors. Study background: Early on, a data release was issued that held approximately 78 million unique TCRs from HLA-typed donors. Findings and caveats of the study: The authors later found HLA-associated TCR beta chains more clonally expanded than equally common others. TCR beta sequences reportedly predicted most subjects' HLA-A and HLA-B alleles accurately.

A remark on this clone: The antigen remains undetermined.

Germline lookup yields CDR1 SEHNR and CDR2 FQNEAQ (reference sequence). Deletions cut 2 bases from V and 3 bases from J, with 11 bases between. The length of the CDR3 is 15 residues. The primer mix had 60 Vbeta and 13 Jbeta primers. Sequencing used immunoSEQ multiplex PCR; TCRdb keeps in-frame clones, though not all of them. This sample has 100,000 to 150,000 clones, with 70% to 80% found just once. The chain uses TRBV7-9 and TRBJ1-3; the D is unclear. The sequencing sample was made of PBMCs. The sequence was collected from a woman aged 60 to 75 in good health and CMV-seronegative. The CDR3 bases are TGTGCCAGCAGCTTACCCCGGGGAGGTGGAAACACCATATATTTT. Amino acids: CASSLPRGGGNTIYF.